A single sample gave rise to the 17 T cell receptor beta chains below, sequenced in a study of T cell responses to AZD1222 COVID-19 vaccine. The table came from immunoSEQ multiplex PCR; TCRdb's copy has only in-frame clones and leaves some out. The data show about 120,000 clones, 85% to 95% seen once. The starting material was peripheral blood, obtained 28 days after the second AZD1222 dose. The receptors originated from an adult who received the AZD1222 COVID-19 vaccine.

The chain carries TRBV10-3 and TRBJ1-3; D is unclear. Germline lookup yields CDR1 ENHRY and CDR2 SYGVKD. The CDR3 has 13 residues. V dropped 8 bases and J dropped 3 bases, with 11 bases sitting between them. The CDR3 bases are TGTGCCATCGGGCCTGGGCTTGGAAACACCATATATTTT. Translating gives CAIGPGLGNTIYF.

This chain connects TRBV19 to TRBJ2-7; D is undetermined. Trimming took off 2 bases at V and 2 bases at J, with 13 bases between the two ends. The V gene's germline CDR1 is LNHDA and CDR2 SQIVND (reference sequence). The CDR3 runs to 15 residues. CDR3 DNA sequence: TGTGCCAGTAGTATATCAACCTCTGGCCCCTACGAGCAGTACTTC. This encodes CASSISTSGPYEQYF.

The CDR3 reads CSLGQGGEAFF. The CDR3 DNA reads TGCAGCTTAGGACAGGGCGGTGAAGCTTTCTTT. V usage is TRBV29-1 and J usage is TRBJ1-1, with 8 bases fitting TRBD1. V gave up 8 bases and J gave up 7 bases; unmatched junction bases: 6. Germline V lookup: CDR1 SQVTM, CDR2 ANQGSEA. This CDR3 is 11 amino acids long.

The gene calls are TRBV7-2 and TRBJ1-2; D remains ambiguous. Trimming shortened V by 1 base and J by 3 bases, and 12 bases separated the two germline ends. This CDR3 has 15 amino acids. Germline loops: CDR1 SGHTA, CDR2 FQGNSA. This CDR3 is CASSLGSAPDYGYTF. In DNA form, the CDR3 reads TGTGCCAGCAGCTTAGGGTCAGCGCCCGACTATGGCTACACCTTC.

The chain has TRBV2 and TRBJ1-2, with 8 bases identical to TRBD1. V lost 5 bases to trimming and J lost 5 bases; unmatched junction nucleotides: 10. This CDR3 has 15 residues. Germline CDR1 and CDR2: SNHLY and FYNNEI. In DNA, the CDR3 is TGTGCCAGCAGTCTCGTGCAGGGGGCGCTATATGGCTACACCTTC. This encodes CASSLVQGALYGYTF.

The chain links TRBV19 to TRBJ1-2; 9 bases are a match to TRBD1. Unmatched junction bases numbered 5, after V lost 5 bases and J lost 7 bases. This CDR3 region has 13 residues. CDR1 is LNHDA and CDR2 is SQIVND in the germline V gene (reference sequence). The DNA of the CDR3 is TGTGCCAGTAGTTTGGACAGGGGAATTGGCTACACCTTC. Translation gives CASSLDRGIGYTF.

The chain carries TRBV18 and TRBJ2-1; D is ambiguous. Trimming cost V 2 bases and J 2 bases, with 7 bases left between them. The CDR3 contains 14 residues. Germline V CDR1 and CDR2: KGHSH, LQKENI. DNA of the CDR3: TGTGCCAGCTCACCAAGCCTAGCCTACAATGAGCAGTTCTTC. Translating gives CASSPSLAYNEQFF.

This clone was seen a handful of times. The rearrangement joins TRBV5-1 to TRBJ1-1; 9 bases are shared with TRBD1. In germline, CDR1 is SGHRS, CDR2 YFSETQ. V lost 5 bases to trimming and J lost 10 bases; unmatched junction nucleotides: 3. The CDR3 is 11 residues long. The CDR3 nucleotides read TGCGCCAGCAGGGGACAGGGTGGAGCTTTCTTT. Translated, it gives CASRGQGGAFF.

The CDR3 loop reads CASSVRQYNSPLHF. As DNA, the CDR3 is TGTGCCAGTAGCGTACGACAGTACAATTCACCCCTCCACTTT. V gene TRBV19 combines with J gene TRBJ1-6; TRBD1 is a possible D gene (5 bases). Per the germline V gene, CDR1 is LNHDA and CDR2 is SQIVND (reference sequence). This CDR3 is 14 amino acids long. V was cut by 6 bases and J by 7 bases, with 13 bases left in between.

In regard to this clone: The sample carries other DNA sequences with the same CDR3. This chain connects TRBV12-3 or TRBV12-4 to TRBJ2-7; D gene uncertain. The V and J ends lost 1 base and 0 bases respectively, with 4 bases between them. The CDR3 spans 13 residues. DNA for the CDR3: TGTGCCAGCAGTTTAGGCAACTCCTACGAGCAGTACTTC. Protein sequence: CASSLGNSYEQYF.

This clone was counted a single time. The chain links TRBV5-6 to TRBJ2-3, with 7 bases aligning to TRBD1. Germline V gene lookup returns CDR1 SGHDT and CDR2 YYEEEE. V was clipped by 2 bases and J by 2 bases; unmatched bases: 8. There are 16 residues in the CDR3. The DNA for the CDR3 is TGTGCCAGCAGCTTTCCGGTCGGACAGGCCACAGATACGCAGTATTTT. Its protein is CASSFPVGQATDTQYF.

The CDR3, as DNA: TGTGCCAGCAGTTACTCGATAGTGAACACTGAAGCTTTCTTT. This translates into CASSYSIVNTEAFF. The rearrangement joins TRBV6-5 to TRBJ1-1; D gene uncertain. The V end was cut by 0 bases, the J end by 0 bases, with 5 bases between. The CDR3 runs to 14 residues. Germline CDR1 is MNHEY and CDR2 is SVGAGI.

This chain's CDR3 is CASSQETGSSYEQYF. CDR3 coding DNA: TGTGCCAGCAGCCAAGAAACGGGCAGCTCCTACGAGCAGTACTTC. This rearrangement joins TRBV3-1 (or the pseudogene TRBV3-2) to TRBJ2-7, with no clear D. Trimming took off 0 bases at V and 0 bases at J, with 9 bases between the two ends. Germline V gene lookup returns CDR1 LGHDT and CDR2 YNNKEL (reference sequence). The CDR3 totals 15 residues.

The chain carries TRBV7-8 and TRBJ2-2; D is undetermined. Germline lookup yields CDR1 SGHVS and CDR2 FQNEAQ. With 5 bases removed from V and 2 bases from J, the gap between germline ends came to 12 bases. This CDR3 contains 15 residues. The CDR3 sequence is CASSHRTRNTGELFF. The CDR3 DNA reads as TGTGCCAGCAGCCACCGGACCCGAAACACCGGGGAGCTGTTTTTT.

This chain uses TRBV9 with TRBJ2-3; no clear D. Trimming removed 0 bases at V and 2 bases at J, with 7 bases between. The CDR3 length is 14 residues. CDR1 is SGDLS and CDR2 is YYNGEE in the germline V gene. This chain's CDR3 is CASSVADVTDTQYF. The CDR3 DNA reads TGTGCCAGCAGCGTAGCGGACGTCACAGATACGCAGTATTTT.

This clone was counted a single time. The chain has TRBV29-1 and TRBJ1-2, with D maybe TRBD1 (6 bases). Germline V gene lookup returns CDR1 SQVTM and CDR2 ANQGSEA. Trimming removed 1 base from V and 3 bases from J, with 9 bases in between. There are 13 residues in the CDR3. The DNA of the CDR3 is TGCAGCGTTGAAGGGACAGAATACTATGGCTACACCTTC. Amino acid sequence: CSVEGTEYYGYTF.

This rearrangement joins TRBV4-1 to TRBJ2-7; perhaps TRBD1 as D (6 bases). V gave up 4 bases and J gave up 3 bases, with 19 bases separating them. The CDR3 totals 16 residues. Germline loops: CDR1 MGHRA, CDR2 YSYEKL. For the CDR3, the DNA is TGCGCCAGCAGCCTAAGCGACCGGTTCAGGGGCTACGAGCAGTACTTC. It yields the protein CASSLSDRFRGYEQYF.